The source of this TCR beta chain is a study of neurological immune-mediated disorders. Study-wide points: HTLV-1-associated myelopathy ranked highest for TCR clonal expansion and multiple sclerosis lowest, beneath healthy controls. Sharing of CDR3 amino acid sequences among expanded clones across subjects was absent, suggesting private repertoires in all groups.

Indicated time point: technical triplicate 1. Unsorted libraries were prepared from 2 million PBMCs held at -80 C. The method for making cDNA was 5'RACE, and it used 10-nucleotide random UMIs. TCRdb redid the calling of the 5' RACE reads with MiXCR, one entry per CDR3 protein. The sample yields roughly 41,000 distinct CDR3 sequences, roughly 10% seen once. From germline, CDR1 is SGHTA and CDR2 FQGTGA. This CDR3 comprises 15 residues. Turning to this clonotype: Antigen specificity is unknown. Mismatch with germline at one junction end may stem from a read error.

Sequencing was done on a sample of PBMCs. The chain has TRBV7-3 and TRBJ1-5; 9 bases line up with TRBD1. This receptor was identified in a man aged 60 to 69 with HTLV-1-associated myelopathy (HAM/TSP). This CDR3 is CVSSSTGGSNQPQHF. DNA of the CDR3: TGTGTCAGCAGCTCGACAGGGGGAAGCAATCAGCCCCAGCATTTT. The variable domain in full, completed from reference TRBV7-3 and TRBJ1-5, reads GAGVSQTPSNKVTEKGKYVELRCDPISGHTALYWYRQSLGQGPEFLIYFQGTGAADDSGLPNDRFFAVRPEGSVSTLKIQRTERGDSAVYLCVSSSTGGSNQPQHFGDGTRLSIL.